Only a few counts were recorded for the clone carrying this T cell receptor beta chain. Its target is unknown. The method for making cDNA was 5'RACE, and it used 10-nucleotide random UMIs. TCRdb processed the 5' RACE reads anew with MiXCR; each CDR3 protein has one entry. The data hold under 80,000 distinct CDR3 sequences, with less than 5.5% observed a single time. Germline V gene sequence: CDR1 SNHLY, CDR2 FYNNEI. This CDR3 is built from 14 residues. J gave up 0 bases and V 7 bases, and 6 bases lay outside the gene matches. This specimen comes from a study of neurological immune-mediated disorders. Whole-study results and caveats: Falling below healthy controls, multiple sclerosis showed the least TCR clonal expansion, while HTLV-1-associated myelopathy showed the most. A possible signature appeared as one related-CDR3 cluster, in which phylogenetic grouping placed the repertoires of 18 of 34 multiple sclerosis patients.

V usage is TRBV2 and J usage is TRBJ2-7, with 7 bases identical to TRBD2. The receptor comes from a woman in her 30s with multiple sclerosis. The sample consisted of PBMCs. CDR3 nucleotides: TGTGCCAGCAACGGGGGGTCGAGCTCCTACGAGCAGTACTTC. This encodes CASNGGSSSYEQYF.